This T cell receptor (beta chain) was retrieved from a study of T cell responses to AZD1222 COVID-19 vaccine. Germline V gene lookup returns CDR1 SGHDN and CDR2 FVKESK. The CDR3 consists of 15 residues. Trimming took 4 bases from V and 11 from J; bases not matched to a gene: 10. Some clones are missing from TCRdb's copy, which holds only in-frame ones; the method was immunoSEQ multiplex PCR. The repertoire includes about 68,000 clones, 88% of them detected once, and roughly 7.4% sits in the top ten. The chain employs TRBV14 and TRBJ1-4, with TRBD1 matching 10 bases. Material: peripheral blood, obtained on day 0 of AZD1222 vaccination. The TCR was taken from an adult in good health. CDR3 DNA: TGTGCCAGCAGCCTAATCGGGACAGGGGTGCAGAAACTGTTTTTT. Translation gives CASSLIGTGVQKLFF.